This TCR beta chain was captured by sequencing in a study of T cell repertoires in cytomegalovirus infection. From the reads, TCRdb called clonotypes with MiXCR, one entry per CDR3 protein. This table holds about 890,000 distinct CDR3 sequences, 31% found once. Notes on this clonotype: Its antigen remains unidentified.

The J segment lost 3 bases and the V segment lost 0 bases, leaving 5 bases of the junction unmatched. Germline V gene data show CDR1 as SGHRS and CDR2 as YFSETQ. The CDR3 has 16 residues. The specimen comprised cultured CD8+ T cells from PBMCs, sampled from culture after CMV antigen stimulation. V is TRBV5-1 and J is TRBJ1-4; 7 bases map to TRBD1. The receptor was derived from a human donor in good health (CMV status not recorded). Some clones in this sample may be carry-over from other donors' samples. This CDR3 is CASSLAQGEANEKLFF. DNA of the CDR3: TGCGCCAGCAGCTTGGCCCAGGGGGAGGCTAATGAAAAACTGTTTTTT.